This T cell receptor beta chain was identified during a study of blood T cells in healthy people across ages. Study-level findings and limits: Conclusively comparing naive with antigen-experienced cells was impossible with unsorted PBMCs. TCR beta diversity, measured per million T cells, fell in a roughly linear way with age.

This clonotype was counted between two and nine times. Its antigen is not known. Germline CDR1 is SEHNR and CDR2 is FQNEAQ (reference sequence). V lost 5 bases, J lost 7 bases, and 18 bases lay in between. CDR3 length: 14 residues. The use of a sample-barcoded 5' primer and a J-beta primer mix characterized a second PCR of roughly 6 to 12 cycles. MiXCR, run by TCRdb on the 5' RACE reads, gives a single entry per CDR3 protein. Of 1.5 million to 2 million distinct CDR3 sequences listed, approximately 30% are singletons. The clonotype originates from a woman aged 25 to 39 in good health. The sample taken for sequencing was blood. The V call is TRBV7-9, the J call TRBJ2-7; a possible D gene is TRBD2 (5 bases). The CDR3 DNA is TGTGCCAGCAGCCATAGGGAGCGAAGAAAAGAGCAGTACTTC. Its protein is CASSHRERRKEQYF.